These 16 T cell receptor beta chains were all obtained from the same sample, sequenced in a study of blood T cell repertoires in COVID-19. Libraries were prepared by immunoSEQ multiplex PCR; TCRdb keeps only in-frame clonotypes and omits some of them. The repertoire holds about 96,000 clones, with over 85% as singletons. The specimen was peripheral blood. These receptors came from a human donor with COVID-19, enrolled during active disease. The donor label of this sample is uncertain.

This clone appeared a single time. The CDR3 DNA reads as TGTGCCAGCAGCATGGGGCGAGACTATGGCTACACCTTC. Translated, it gives CASSMGRDYGYTF. The chain combines TRBV9 with TRBJ1-2; D possibly corresponds to TRBD1 (5 bases). Germline CDR1 and CDR2: SGDLS and YYNGEE. Deletions cut 4 bases from V and 3 bases from J, with 10 bases between. The CDR3 spans 13 residues.

V usage is TRBV25-1 and J usage is TRBJ1-1, with D possibly being TRBD1 (6 bases). The CDR3 length is 15 residues. Deletions cut 1 base from V and 9 bases from J, with 18 bases between. The germline gives CDR1 MGHDK, CDR2 SYGVNS. The CDR3 coding sequence is TGTGCCAGCAGTGAATTCCCCCTGGACAGCGATCAAGCTTTCTTT. Protein sequence: CASSEFPLDSDQAFF.

The chain employs TRBV29-1 and TRBJ1-1; D unclear. Per the germline V gene, CDR1 is SQVTM and CDR2 is ANQGSEA. Trimming removed 3 bases from V and 3 bases from J, with 14 bases in between. This CDR3 has 14 amino acids. The CDR3 protein is CSVDWEAADTEAFF. The DNA of the CDR3 is TGCAGCGTTGACTGGGAGGCTGCGGACACTGAAGCTTTCTTT.

V gene TRBV11-2 combines with J gene TRBJ2-2; 12 nucleotides align to TRBD2. Losses at the gene ends were 0 bases for V and 7 bases for J; bases not matched to a gene: 6. From germline, CDR1 is SGHAT and CDR2 FQNNGV. The CDR3 consists of 17 residues. The CDR3 sequence is CASSLDELAGGVGELFF. The CDR3 coding sequence is TGTGCCAGCAGCTTAGATGAGCTAGCGGGAGGGGTCGGGGAGCTGTTTTTT.

This clone was observed a few times. This rearrangement joins TRBV7-2 to TRBJ1-6; D not certain. CDR3 length: 14 residues. V lost 5 bases and J lost 12, with 17 bases in between. Germline CDR1 SGHTA, CDR2 FQGNSA. The CDR3 DNA is TGTGCCAGCAGCCCTCATGCGGGAGAAGAACCCCTCCACTTT. Its protein is CASSPHAGEEPLHF.

V and J are TRBV7-6 and TRBJ2-5; 11 nucleotides align to TRBD1. The CDR3 covers 15 residues. V shed 5 bases, J shed 5 bases, and the junction held 7 bases outside the gene matches. Per germline, CDR1 SGHVS and CDR2 FNYEAQ. CDR3 nucleotide sequence: TGTGCCAGCAGCCAGAGGGACAGGGGGAAGGAGACCCAGTACTTC. It codes for CASSQRDRGKETQYF.

The chain joins TRBV25-1 to TRBJ2-1; 7 positions agree with TRBD2. This CDR3 spans 15 amino acids. V shed 6 bases and J 7 bases; nucleotides not matched to a gene: 12. Germline CDR1 and CDR2: MGHDK and SYGVNS. The CDR3 region is CASRGGRAPMNEQFF. The CDR3, as DNA: TGTGCCAGCAGGGGGGGGAGGGCTCCCATGAATGAGCAGTTCTTC.

The chain employs TRBV5-4 and TRBJ2-4; D not resolved. The CDR3 is 13 residues long. V lost 0 bases and J lost 8, with 9 bases in between. Germline CDR1 and CDR2: SGHNT and YYREEE (reference sequence). For the CDR3, the DNA is TGTGCCAGCAGCTTGGATTTAGTAGACATTCAGTACTTC. Translating it yields CASSLDLVDIQYF.

The chain employs TRBV5-5 and TRBJ2-7, with TRBD1 as a possible D gene (6 bases). The V and J ends lost 0 bases and 3 bases respectively, with 13 bases between them. The CDR3 consists of 15 residues. The germline CDR1 and CDR2 sequences are SGHKS and YYEKEE (reference sequence). CDR3 sequence reads: CASSLGTTGGYEQYF. As DNA, the CDR3 is TGTGCCAGCAGCTTGGGGACGACAGGTGGCTACGAGCAGTACTTC.

This clone appeared a few times. The V call is TRBV9, the J call TRBJ2-7; TRBD1 is a possible D gene (6 bases). CDR3 length equals 14 residues. Looked up from germline, CDR1 is SGDLS and CDR2 is YYNGEE. Trimming took 3 bases from V and 2 from J, leaving 12 bases between them. CDR3 residues: CASSEGQRAYEQYF. CDR3 DNA sequence: TGTGCCAGCAGCGAAGGACAGAGAGCCTACGAGCAGTACTTC.

The rearrangement joins TRBV28 to TRBJ1-6; a weak D match, TRBD1 (5 bases). Germline V gene lookup returns CDR1 MDHEN and CDR2 SYDVKM. Deletions cut 2 bases from V and 10 bases from J, with 18 bases between. This CDR3 contains 16 residues. The CDR3 is CASSLMGGTRASPLHF. CDR3 sequence (DNA): TGTGCCAGCAGTTTAATGGGCGGGACGAGGGCCTCACCCCTCCACTTT.

CDR3 in DNA: TGTGCCAGCAGCCCAGGGGGAACTTCAAGGTCCCAGTACTTC. Protein sequence: CASSPGGTSRSQYF. The chain recombines TRBV5-4 with TRBJ2-5; 7 bases map to TRBD1. Germline CDR1 and CDR2: SGHNT and YYREEE (reference sequence). The junction had 12 bases not matched to a gene; V was cut back by 4 bases and J by 9 bases. There are 14 residues in the CDR3.

The table lists this clone with a few counts. This chain connects TRBV6-4 to TRBJ2-1, with TRBD2 matching over 14 bases. The CDR3 spans 16 residues. V lost 6 bases to trimming and J lost 10 bases; unmatched junction nucleotides: 11. CDR1 is MRHNA and CDR2 is SNTAGT in the germline V gene. This CDR3 is CASSPGTSGGGGEQFF. The CDR3 nucleotides are TGTGCCAGCAGCCCCGGGACTAGCGGGGGTGGTGGCGAGCAGTTCTTC.

The V and J genes are TRBV6-5 and TRBJ2-3; TRBD2 matches 11 bases. The V gene's germline CDR1 is MNHEY and CDR2 SVGAGI. The CDR3 covers 14 residues. The trim removed 4 bases at V and 9 bases at J, leaving 6 bases unmatched. CDR3 in amino acids: CASSSGTSGLTQYF. The CDR3 DNA follows: TGTGCCAGCAGTTCCGGGACTAGCGGTCTCACGCAGTATTTT.

This clone was seen a few times. The rearrangement joins TRBV28 to TRBJ1-1; perhaps TRBD1 as D (6 bases). The germline gives CDR1 MDHEN, CDR2 SYDVKM. The V end lost 5 bases, the J end lost 5 bases, and 9 bases lay between the germline ends. The CDR3 covers 12 residues. CDR3 sequence: CASSKGVTEAFF. The CDR3, as DNA: TGTGCCAGCAGTAAGGGGGTAACTGAAGCTTTCTTT.

The DNA of the CDR3 is TGTGCCAGCAGCCAAGGCGGGGGGGCAAGGTCTCTCGCGTACTTC. This encodes CASSQGGGARSLAYF. V and J are TRBV14 and TRBJ2-7; 9 nucleotides align to TRBD2. The CDR3 extends over 15 amino acids. Germline CDR1 SGHDN, CDR2 FVKESK. V lost 1 base to trimming and J lost 12 bases; unmatched junction nucleotides: 13.